The sample holds one count of the clone carrying this T cell receptor (beta chain). In the source study's methods: Estimation of nucleated cell counts was performed using reference gene primer amplification. Sequenced by immunoSEQ multiplex PCR; TCRdb stores in-frame clones only, minus some. That table furnishes V, J and clone size, whereas the DNA furnished D and trimming. The sample carries around 260,000 clones, approximately 85% recorded once. The CDR3 extends over 14 amino acids. The germline gives CDR1 MGHRA, CDR2 YSYEKL. V dropped 5 bases and J dropped 0; count of bases not matched to a gene: 0. The data are from a study of blood T cell repertoires in COVID-19. Turning to the study itself: The samples span acute and convalescent COVID-19 from the United States, Italy and Spain.

One Seattle source followed patients from active infection through their disease course. Sequencing was performed on peripheral blood. The clonotype originates from a human donor with COVID-19, enrolled during active disease. The donor label of this sample is uncertain. The chain recombines TRBV4-1 with TRBJ2-3, with TRBD2 matching 9 bases. The CDR3 is CASSTSGSTDTQYF. In DNA form, the CDR3 reads TGCGCCAGCAGCACTAGCGGGAGCACAGATACGCAGTATTTT.